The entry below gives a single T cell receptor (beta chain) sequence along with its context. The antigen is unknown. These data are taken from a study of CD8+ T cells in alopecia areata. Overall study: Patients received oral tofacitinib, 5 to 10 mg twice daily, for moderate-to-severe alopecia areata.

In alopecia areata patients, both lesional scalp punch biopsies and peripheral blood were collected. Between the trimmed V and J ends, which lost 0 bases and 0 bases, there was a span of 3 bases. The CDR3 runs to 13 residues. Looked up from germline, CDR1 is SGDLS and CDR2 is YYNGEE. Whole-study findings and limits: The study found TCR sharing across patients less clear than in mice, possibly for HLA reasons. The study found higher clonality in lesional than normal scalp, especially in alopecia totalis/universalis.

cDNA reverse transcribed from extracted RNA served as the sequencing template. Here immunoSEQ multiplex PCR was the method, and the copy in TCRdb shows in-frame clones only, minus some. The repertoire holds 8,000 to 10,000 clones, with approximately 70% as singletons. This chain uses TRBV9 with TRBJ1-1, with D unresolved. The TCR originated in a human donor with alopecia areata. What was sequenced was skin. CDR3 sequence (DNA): TGTGCCAGCAGCGTAGCTGTGAACACTGAAGCTTTCTTT. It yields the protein CASSVAVNTEAFF.